These T cell receptor beta chains were read from a single sample in a study of blood T cell repertoires in COVID-19. Produced via immunoSEQ multiplex PCR; TCRdb's table is partial and in-frame only. The repertoire consists of 180,000 or so clones, with 70% to 80% occurring once and the leading ten covering roughly an eighth. The sequenced sample was PBMCs or T cells enriched from blood (not recorded which). The receptors derive from a man aged 60-69 years who had been exposed to COVID-19. Each CDR3 is given with its conserved first and last residue. Fields, in order: V gene, D gene, J gene, clone size, CDR3 DNA, CDR3 protein. A D gene is named only where the DNA matches it firmly. Rows give clone size only sometimes, using once, few, many, or a class for an expanded clone.

V: TRBV11-2
D: -
J: TRBJ2-1
size: -
DNA: TGTGCCAGCACCCCGACAGGCTCCTACAATGAGCAGTTCTTC
CDR3: CASTPTGSYNEQFF

V: TRBV27
D: TRBD2
J: TRBJ2-7
size: few
DNA: TGTGCCAGCAGGGGACTAGCGGCAGGCTACGAGCAGTACTTC
CDR3: CASRGLAAGYEQYF

V: TRBV6-5
D: TRBD2
J: TRBJ2-7
size: few
DNA: TGTGCCAGCAGCCTTAGCGGGAGGGAAGGCGAGCAGTACTTC
CDR3: CASSLSGREGEQYF

V: TRBV19
D: -
J: TRBJ1-2
size: -
DNA: TGTGCCACCAACCAGGGTAACTATGGCTACACCTTC
CDR3: CATNQGNYGYTF

V: TRBV9
D: -
J: TRBJ1-6
size: -
DNA: TGTGCCAGCAGCTACGGGGGACTGGGGAATTCACCCCTCCACTTT
CDR3: CASSYGGLGNSPLHF

V: TRBV27
D: TRBD1
J: TRBJ1-5
size: few
DNA: TGTGCCAGCAGTGCCGGGACAGGGGGCTATCAGCCCCAGCATTTT
CDR3: CASSAGTGGYQPQHF

V: TRBV3-1/TRBV3-2
D: -
J: TRBJ1-1
size: -
DNA: TGTGCCAGCAGCCGTCCGGGGAAGAACACTGAAGCTTTCTTT
CDR3: CASSRPGKNTEAFF

V: TRBV9
D: -
J: TRBJ1-5
size: -
DNA: TGTGCCAGCAGCGTAGAGAGGGATCAGCCCCAGCATTTT
CDR3: CASSVERDQPQHF

V: TRBV5-6
D: -
J: TRBJ2-7
size: -
DNA: TGTGCCAGCAGCTTGGGGTTGGCGACAGGAGCCTACGAGCAGTACTTC
CDR3: CASSLGLATGAYEQYF

V: TRBV5-1
D: TRBD1
J: TRBJ1-4
size: -
DNA: TGCGCCAGCAGCTTGTCCGGACAGGCCTTAGGCGAAAAACTGTTTTTT
CDR3: CASSLSGQALGEKLFF

V: TRBV5-4
D: -
J: TRBJ2-5
size: -
DNA: TGTGCCAGCAGCTCCCGCCGACAGAGGACAGAGGGGACCCAGTACTTC
CDR3: CASSSRRQRTEGTQYF

V: TRBV6-5
D: -
J: TRBJ1-2
size: -
DNA: TGTGCCAGCAGTTACCAGCTCTCTGGGCCCGGTGGCTACACCTTC
CDR3: CASSYQLSGPGGYTF

V: TRBV24-1
D: TRBD1
J: TRBJ1-2
size: once
DNA: TGTGCCACCCGGGGACAGGGATCCTTGAGTGGCTACACCTTC
CDR3: CATRGQGSLSGYTF

V: TRBV20-1
D: TRBD1
J: TRBJ2-7
size: -
DNA: TGCAGTGCTAGTCGCCGGGACAGGCCATCCTACGAGCAGTACTTC
CDR3: CSASRRDRPSYEQYF

V: TRBV19
D: -
J: TRBJ1-4
size: -
DNA: TGTGCCAGTAGTCCAGAATCCACTAATGAAAAACTGTTTTTT
CDR3: CASSPESTNEKLFF

V: TRBV6-5
D: -
J: TRBJ1-2
size: -
DNA: TGTGCCAGCAGTTACGGGGGCGGTAGGGATGGCTACACCTTC
CDR3: CASSYGGGRDGYTF

V: TRBV10-1
D: -
J: TRBJ2-7
size: few
DNA: TGCGCCAGCAGTGACTCCCCCGGGACAACCTACGAGCAGTACTTC
CDR3: CASSDSPGTTYEQYF

V: TRBV3-1/TRBV3-2
D: TRBD1
J: TRBJ1-3
size: -
DNA: TGTGCCAGCAGCCATTACAGGGGACAGTCCTCTGGAAACACCATATATTTT
CDR3: CASSHYRGQSSGNTIYF

V: TRBV5-4
D: TRBD2
J: TRBJ2-1
size: once
DNA: TGTGCCAGCAGCTCTAGGACTAGCGGGAGGGCCTGGGAGCAGTTCTTC
CDR3: CASSSRTSGRAWEQFF

V: TRBV12-1
D: -
J: TRBJ2-7
size: -
DNA: TGTGCCAGCAGCGCCCGGGACAGGGGGCCCCTTGCCTTCTACGAGCAGTACTTC
CDR3: CASSARDRGPLAFYEQYF

V: TRBV9
D: TRBD1
J: TRBJ2-7
size: -
DNA: TGTGCCAGCAGCGTCGGACAGGGATACCACGAGCAGTACTTC
CDR3: CASSVGQGYHEQYF

V: TRBV14
D: TRBD1
J: TRBJ2-7
size: -
DNA: TGTGCCAGCAGTCACAGGGGGCATTACGAGCAGTACTTC
CDR3: CASSHRGHYEQYF

V: TRBV11-2
D: -
J: TRBJ1-1
size: -
DNA: TGTGCCAGCAGCACCATGGCAGACCGTGCGGCTGAAGCTTTCTTT
CDR3: CASSTMADRAAEAFF

V: TRBV5-4
D: TRBD1
J: TRBJ2-5
size: few
DNA: TGTGCCAGCAGCTCCGGGACAGGGAATGGGGAGACCCAGTACTTC
CDR3: CASSSGTGNGETQYF

V: TRBV9
D: TRBD1
J: TRBJ1-1
size: once
DNA: TGTGCCAGCAGCGCCAGACAGGGGGCAATTGAAGCTTTCTTT
CDR3: CASSARQGAIEAFF

V: TRBV7-2
D: TRBD2
J: TRBJ2-6
size: -
DNA: TGTGCCAGCAGCTCGGGACTAGCGGGAGGGGGTGGGGCCAACGTCCTGACTTTC
CDR3: CASSSGLAGGGGANVLTF

V: TRBV3-1/TRBV3-2
D: -
J: TRBJ1-1
size: once
DNA: TGTGCCAGCAGCCCCAACATGAACACTGAAGCTTTCTTT
CDR3: CASSPNMNTEAFF

V: TRBV9
D: -
J: TRBJ2-1
size: -
DNA: TGTGCCAGCAGCGTAGCTGCTGCTAGCTCCTACAATGAGCAGTTCTTC
CDR3: CASSVAAASSYNEQFF

V: TRBV19
D: TRBD2
J: TRBJ2-1
size: -
DNA: TGTGCCAGTAGTTTGGGGGGACTAGCGGGAGTCGGTGAGCAGTTCTTC
CDR3: CASSLGGLAGVGEQFF

V: TRBV13
D: -
J: TRBJ2-7
size: -
DNA: TGTGCCAGCAGTGCAGGGGCCCTCCTCTCCTACGAGCAGTACTTC
CDR3: CASSAGALLSYEQYF

V: TRBV7-9
D: -
J: TRBJ2-1
size: few
DNA: TGTGCCAGCAGCTGCGAGGTTGATTCTTGTGAGCAGTTCTTC
CDR3: CASSCEVDSCEQFF

V: TRBV3-1/TRBV3-2
D: -
J: TRBJ2-7
size: -
DNA: TGTGCCAGCAGCCAAGGGGAGCGGTCATCCTACGAGCAGTACTTC
CDR3: CASSQGERSSYEQYF

V: TRBV6-2/TRBV6-3
D: TRBD1
J: TRBJ2-4
size: -
DNA: TGTGCCAGCAGCTCCCAGACAGGGGGCGGTGTGGACATTCAGTACTTC
CDR3: CASSSQTGGGVDIQYF

V: TRBV6-1
D: TRBD2
J: TRBJ2-3
size: -
DNA: TGTGCCAGCAGTGAAGCGGGCTGGGCTAGCGGGAGGGCCGGGATCGCAGATACGCAGTATTTT
CDR3: CASSEAGWASGRAGIADTQYF

V: TRBV2
D: -
J: TRBJ1-2
size: few
DNA: TGTGCCAGCAGTGAAACAGTTAGAGTAGGTGGCTACACCTTC
CDR3: CASSETVRVGGYTF

V: TRBV15
D: -
J: TRBJ1-4
size: once
DNA: TGTGCCACCAGGGGAGTGAGTCAGAATAATGAAAAACTGTTTTTT
CDR3: CATRGVSQNNEKLFF

V: TRBV15
D: TRBD2
J: TRBJ2-1
size: -
DNA: TGTGCCACCAGCAGAGTAGGCGGGAGTCTCAATGAGCAGTTCTTC
CDR3: CATSRVGGSLNEQFF

V: TRBV30
D: TRBD1
J: TRBJ1-1
size: -
DNA: TGTGCCTGGAGTAAGGACAGGGGGAACACTGAAGCTTTCTTT
CDR3: CAWSKDRGNTEAFF

V: TRBV12-3/TRBV12-4
D: -
J: TRBJ1-5
size: few
DNA: TGTGCCAGTCGGAGACTTAGCAATCAGCCCCAGCATTTT
CDR3: CASRRLSNQPQHF

V: TRBV28
D: TRBD1
J: TRBJ2-7
size: many
DNA: TGTGCCAGCAGTTCTCGGACAGGTGACAGCTCCTACGAGCAGTACTTC
CDR3: CASSSRTGDSSYEQYF

V: TRBV3-1/TRBV3-2
D: TRBD2
J: TRBJ2-1
size: -
DNA: TGTGCCAGCAGCCCCGGGGGGGGCAATGAGCAGTTCTTC
CDR3: CASSPGGGNEQFF

V: TRBV12-3/TRBV12-4
D: -
J: TRBJ1-6
size: few
DNA: TGTGCCTCCATGAGGGTTAATAATTCACCCCTCCACTTT
CDR3: CASMRVNNSPLHF

V: TRBV3-1/TRBV3-2
D: TRBD1
J: TRBJ2-1
size: -
DNA: TGTGCCAGCAGCCACCGGGACAGGGTATACAATGAGCAGTTCTTC
CDR3: CASSHRDRVYNEQFF

V: TRBV28
D: -
J: TRBJ1-2
size: -
DNA: TGTGCCAGCAGAGCGCAAGCTAACTATGGCTACACCTTC
CDR3: CASRAQANYGYTF

V: TRBV18
D: -
J: TRBJ2-6
size: few
DNA: TGTGCCAGCTCACCACTGACAGCTAACACTGGGGCCAACGTCCTGACTTTC
CDR3: CASSPLTANTGANVLTF

V: TRBV29-1
D: -
J: TRBJ1-1
size: few
DNA: TGCAGCGTTCGTCAGGGAACGGACACTGAAGCTTTCTTT
CDR3: CSVRQGTDTEAFF

V: TRBV19
D: TRBD2
J: TRBJ2-7
size: -
DNA: TGTGCCAGTAGTATAAGCGGGAGCTACGAGCAGTACTTC
CDR3: CASSISGSYEQYF

V: TRBV7-9
D: TRBD1
J: TRBJ2-1
size: -
DNA: TGTGCCAGCAGCGACACAGGGGGTGAGCAGTTCTTC
CDR3: CASSDTGGEQFF

V: TRBV5-1
D: TRBD2
J: TRBJ2-3
size: -
DNA: TGCGCCAGCAGCTTGTCGGCTAGCGGGAGGATAACAGATACGCAGTATTTT
CDR3: CASSLSASGRITDTQYF

V: TRBV11-2
D: -
J: TRBJ2-7
size: few
DNA: TGTGCCAGCAGCCTCACGACCCGGGGGGCAGAAGACGAGCAGTACTTC
CDR3: CASSLTTRGAEDEQYF

V: TRBV5-1
D: -
J: TRBJ1-5
size: -
DNA: TGCGCCAGCATCCGCCATCGACACCCCAATCAGCCCCAGCATTTT
CDR3: CASIRHRHPNQPQHF

V: TRBV19
D: TRBD2
J: TRBJ2-5
size: -
DNA: TGTGCCAGTAGTCCCTGGACTAGCGGGCTGCCCCAAGAGACCCAGTACTTC
CDR3: CASSPWTSGLPQETQYF

V: TRBV27
D: -
J: TRBJ1-5
size: once
DNA: TGTGCCAGCAGTTTATACTTTCGGTACCCCGGGAGCAATCAGCCCCAGCATTTT
CDR3: CASSLYFRYPGSNQPQHF

V: TRBV5-1
D: TRBD2
J: TRBJ2-1
size: -
DNA: TGCGCCAGCAGCTTGGTAGCTAGCGGGAGTGGCGAGCAGTTCTTC
CDR3: CASSLVASGSGEQFF

V: TRBV9
D: TRBD2
J: TRBJ2-7
size: -
DNA: TGTGCCAGCAGCGTAGAGGGGCTAGCGGGAGCTTCGGTCTACGAGCAGTACTTC
CDR3: CASSVEGLAGASVYEQYF